The TCR beta chain described here comes from a study of regulatory dendritic cells for organ transplantation. The study, taken as a whole, reports: Considerable individual heterogeneity was seen in alloreactive memory CD8+ T cells.

FACS sorted CD4+ or CD8+ T cells into CD45RA+ naive and CD45RO+ memory. As for this clone: Its matching antigen is unknown.

This CDR3 has 15 residues. CDR1 and CDR2 (germline): SGHTA, FQGNSA. Trimming shortened V by 5 bases and J by 0 bases, and 14 bases separated the two germline ends. Measured with immunoSEQ multiplex PCR; TCRdb has only the in-frame clones, and not every one. Among under 40,000 clones, over 80% were seen once, and the ten largest hold 0.11%. The chain is built from TRBV7-2 and TRBJ2-7; D unresolved. Input material: naive CD8+ T cells from blood. Described subset: CD45RA+ naive T cells. The receptor comes from a human donor in good health. The CDR3 sequence: CASSPFEESSYEQYF. The CDR3 nucleotides read TGTGCCAGCAGCCCCTTTGAGGAGAGCTCCTACGAGCAGTACTTC.